The 14 T cell receptor beta chains below were found in one sample sequenced in a study of HIV-infected patients and healthy controls. TCRdb re-called the 5' RACE reads through MiXCR, storing one row per CDR3 protein. The profile shows about 70,000 distinct CDR3 sequences, about a sixth of them singletons. The sample comprised CD4+ T cells from blood. These TCRs come from a human donor in good health.

This clonotype was counted only a few times. V is TRBV7-2 and J is TRBJ2-7; D may correspond to TRBD1 or TRBD2 (5 bases each). The CDR3 is made up of 15 amino acids. Looked up from germline, CDR1 is SGHTA and CDR2 is FQGNSA. The ends were cut back, 3 bases at V and 6 bases at J, with 18 bases in the middle. The CDR3 region has the DNA TGTGCCAGCAGCTTTACCGGACCCCTCGGGACCGAGCAGTACTTC. Protein product: CASSFTGPLGTEQYF.

This rearrangement joins TRBV14 to TRBJ2-1; 14 bases fit TRBD2. V lost 4 bases and J lost 4; bases outside the gene matches: 12. This CDR3 spans 19 amino acids. Germline V gives CDR1 SGHDN, CDR2 FVKESK. The CDR3 region has the DNA TGTGCCAGCAGCCTGACCCTAGGACTAGCGGGGGGCCATTACAATGAGCAGTTCTTC. It codes for CASSLTLGLAGGHYNEQFF.

V and J are TRBV19 and TRBJ1-5, with D possibly TRBD1 on 5 matching bases. The CDR3 totals 15 residues. V lost 5 bases and J 1 base, leaving 12 bases between the germline ends. Germline V CDR1 and CDR2: LNHDA, SQIVND (reference sequence). The CDR3 DNA sequence: TGTGCCAGTAGTTTGAGCCAGGGAAGCAATCAGCCCCAGCATTTT. Translating it yields CASSLSQGSNQPQHF.

This clonotype was picked up a small number of times. The V call is TRBV30, the J call TRBJ1-2, with 8 nucleotides matching TRBD1. CDR1 GTSNPN and CDR2 SVGIG come from the germline V gene (reference sequence). The V and J ends lost 3 bases and 1 base, in that order; junction bases with no gene match: 22. The length of the CDR3 is 20 residues. The chain's CDR3 is CAWSQSKFQGALPFNYGYTF. As DNA, the CDR3 is TGTGCCTGGAGCCAATCCAAATTCCAGGGGGCCCTTCCATTTAACTATGGCTACACCTTC. The whole variable domain, remainder taken from reference TRBV30 and TRBJ1-2, is SQTIHQWPATLVQPVGSPLSLECTVEGTSNPNLYWYRQAAGRGLQLLFYSVGIGQISSEVPQNLSASRPQDRQFILSSKKLLLSDSGFYLCAWSQSKFQGALPFNYGYTFGSGTRLTVV.

The chain couples TRBV28 to TRBJ1-6, with D possibly matching TRBD1 (5 bases). V was clipped by 10 bases and J by 7 bases, with 20 bases between them. Germline-derived CDR1 and CDR2 are MDHEN and SYDVKM. CDR3 size: 15 residues. The CDR3 region is CAIHPGPLANSPLHF. As DNA, the CDR3 is TGTGCCATCCACCCGGGACCTCTGGCCAATTCACCCCTCCACTTT.

This clonotype came up many times. The rearrangement uses TRBV28 and TRBJ1-2; D gene unclear. The CDR3 is 15 amino acids. Trimming removed 7 bases from V and 8 bases from J, with 23 bases in between. In germline, CDR1 is MDHEN, CDR2 SYDVKM. The CDR3 sequence: CASKKGHRDIVGYTF. CDR3 bases: TGTGCCAGCAAGAAGGGCCACCGCGACATTGTAGGCTACACCTTC.

The chain links TRBV11-3 to TRBJ2-1; D is unresolved. Germline V gene data show CDR1 as SGHNT and CDR2 as YENEEA. V shed 5 bases and J shed 8 bases, with 16 bases lying between them. The CDR3 covers 14 residues. The CDR3 region has the DNA TGTGCCAGCAGCCCACGCGCCCTAGGCGATGAGCAGTTCTTC. Its translation: CASSPRALGDEQFF.

The J gene is TRBJ2-7, the V gene TRBV12-5, with 7 bases fitting TRBD2. CDR1 is LGHNT and CDR2 is FRNRAP in the germline V gene. The CDR3 spans 15 residues. J lost 3 bases, V lost 6 bases, and 11 bases had no gene match. In DNA, the CDR3 is TGTGCTAGTGGAACACCCGGGACTATGAGCTACGAGCAGTACTTC. The encoded protein is CASGTPGTMSYEQYF.

This chain joins TRBV7-2 and TRBJ2-7, with D possibly matching TRBD2 (5 bases). Germline CDR1 and CDR2: SGHTA and FQGNSA. V shed 1 base and J shed 2 bases, with 9 bases lying between them. The CDR3 length is 14 residues. The DNA of the CDR3 is TGTGCCAGCAGCTTAGAAGGGAGCCCCTACGAGCAGTACTTC. It is translated as CASSLEGSPYEQYF. Full variable domain (rest looked up from reference TRBV7-2 and TRBJ2-7): GAGVSQSPSNKVTEKGKDVELRCDPISGHTALYWYRQSLGQGLEFLIYFQGNSAPDKSGLPSDRFSAERTGGSVSTLTIQRTQQEDSAVYLCASSLEGSPYEQYFGPGTRLTVT.

V usage is TRBV5-1 and J usage is TRBJ2-1, with 7 nucleotides matching TRBD1. Germline V gene lookup returns CDR1 SGHRS and CDR2 YFSETQ. This CDR3 has 16 amino acids. J gave up 5 bases and V 0 bases, and 8 bases lay outside the gene matches. DNA for the CDR3: TGCGCCAGCAGCTTGGTAAGGTGGGGGACAGACAATGAGCAGTTCTTC. This encodes CASSLVRWGTDNEQFF.

Comment on this clonotype: Given the absence of the conserved phenylalanine or tryptophan at the CDR3 end, a read error is likely. The chain carries TRBV7-3 and TRBJ2-4, with 10 bases that match TRBD2. The CDR3 sequence is 20 residues long. Losses at the gene ends were 1 base for V and 3 bases for J; bases not matched to a gene: 15. The germline CDR1 and CDR2 sequences are SGHTA and FQGTGA. CDR3 in DNA: TGTGCCAGCAGCTTAATGGCTAGCGGGAGTATATCAGGAGGCAAAAACATTCAGTACATC. Translated, it gives CASSLMASGSISGGKNIQYI.

Concerning this clonotype: No conserved phenylalanine or tryptophan is present at the end of the CDR3, so a read error is the likely explanation. The V and J genes are TRBV6-1 and TRBJ1-4, with 8 nucleotides matching TRBD1. J lost 8 bases, V lost 1 base, and 6 bases had no gene match. The CDR3 contains 15 residues. The V gene's germline CDR1 is MNHNS and CDR2 SASEGT. The CDR3 DNA reads TGTGCCAGCAGTGAAGTAGGACAGGGAAGGGAAAAACTGTTTTCT. Translation gives CASSEVGQGREKLFS.

V is TRBV19 and J is TRBJ2-2; D possibly corresponds to TRBD2 (5 bases). This CDR3 is built from 16 residues. V lost 1 base, J lost 5 bases, and 14 bases lay in between. From germline, CDR1 is LNHDA and CDR2 SQIVND (reference sequence). DNA for the CDR3: TGTGCCAGTAGTATAGTTGCTAGCTGGAGAACCGGGGAGCTGTTTTTT. This encodes CASSIVASWRTGELFF.

The table lists this clonotype with many counts. V is TRBV14 and J is TRBJ2-1, with 12 bases aligning to TRBD2. J was trimmed by 1 base and V by 4 bases; bases with no gene match: 2. Germline V gives CDR1 SGHDN, CDR2 FVKESK. The CDR3 loop spans 16 amino acids. DNA for the CDR3: TGTGCCAGCAGCCTGACTAGCGGGGGTTCCTACAATGAGCAGTTCTTC. It codes for CASSLTSGGSYNEQFF.